This T cell receptor (beta chain) was recorded in a study of T-cell memory formation after mild COVID-19. Trimming pared 5 bases from V and 3 bases from J, leaving 17 bases between. CDR3 length: 15 residues. 5'RACE, which relied on constant-segment primers, yielded TCR alpha and TCR beta cDNA libraries carrying sample barcodes and UMIs. Each CDR3 protein is one row after TCRdb ran MiXCR on the 5' RACE reads. This table holds more than 150,000 distinct CDR3 sequences, 20% to 25% found once. What was sequenced was PBMCs or a T cell subset sorted from them (not recorded which). The sequence derives from an adult woman who had mild COVID-19 (a few samples of this study predate the infection). Cell type and time point are not known. The chain employs TRBV12-3 or TRBV12-4 and TRBJ2-7; D is unclear. The CDR3 DNA reads TGTGCCAGCAGTGGCGAGTATTCTCCCTACTACGAGCAGTACTTC. It codes for CASSGEYSPYYEQYF.